These 26 T cell receptor beta chains were sequenced from one sample in a study of OX40 agonist ivuxolimab in advanced cancers. Clones were sequenced by immunoSEQ multiplex PCR, and TCRdb holds only the in-frame ones, with some missing. Among 75,000 to 95,000 clones, 89% were seen once, and the ten largest hold about a tenth. Sequenced material: CD4+ or CD8+ T cells sorted from blood, taken in a trial of the OX40 agonist ivuxolimab. Receptor source: an adult with an advanced solid tumor such as melanoma, head and neck, liver or kidney cancer.

This chain connects TRBV27 to TRBJ2-1; tentatively, D is TRBD1 (5 bases). This CDR3 region has 15 residues. V was shortened by 4 bases and J by 0 bases, with 10 bases between the two germline ends. Looked up from germline, CDR1 is MNHEY and CDR2 is SMNVEV (reference sequence). The CDR3 region has the DNA TGTGCCAGCAGTTCAGTAAGGGGCTCCTACAATGAGCAGTTCTTC. This encodes CASSSVRGSYNEQFF.

The rearrangement links TRBV4-2 to TRBJ1-1; no reliable D call. Germline V gene data show CDR1 as LGHNA and CDR2 as YNFKEQ. Trimming removed 4 bases at V and 3 bases at J, with 21 bases between. There are 17 residues in the CDR3. In DNA, the CDR3 is TGTGCCAGCAGCCCAATTATTGGCCCCGAGGTCGACACTGAAGCTTTCTTT. This codes for CASSPIIGPEVDTEAFF.

J is TRBJ2-2 and V is TRBV6-5, with a possible D match to TRBD1 (6 bases). Germline V gives CDR1 MNHEY, CDR2 SVGAGI. The CDR3 has 15 amino acids. The V gene lost 6 bases and the J gene lost 0 bases, with 11 bases spanning the gap. The CDR3 DNA follows: TGTGCCAGCAGACCGGACAGCGCGAACACCGGGGAGCTGTTTTTT. This sequence encodes CASRPDSANTGELFF.

The rearrangement uses TRBV27 and TRBJ2-7, with 9 bases fitting TRBD1. The CDR3 runs to 17 residues. Trimming removed 3 bases from V and 2 bases from J; junction bases left unmatched: 11. Germline lookup yields CDR1 MNHEY and CDR2 SMNVEV (reference sequence). CDR3: CASSFSPRTGDAYEQYF. The CDR3 region has the DNA TGTGCCAGCAGTTTCTCACCTCGGACAGGGGACGCCTACGAGCAGTACTTC.

V usage is TRBV28 and J usage is TRBJ1-1; D unclear. The CDR3 has 12 residues. The germline V gene has CDR1 MDHEN and CDR2 SYDVKM. V dropped 5 bases and J dropped 5 bases, with 9 bases sitting between them. Here the CDR3 reads CASSEGGTEAFF. In DNA, the CDR3 is TGTGCCAGCAGTGAGGGCGGAACTGAAGCTTTCTTT.

The V call is TRBV4-2, the J call TRBJ2-1; D could derive from TRBD1 or TRBD2 (6 bases each). CDR1 is LGHNA and CDR2 is YNFKEQ in the germline V gene. V was pared by 3 bases and J by 0 bases, with 30 bases between. The CDR3 spans 22 residues. This CDR3 reads CASSHAPRGGLRIISSYNEQFF. For the CDR3, the DNA is TGTGCCAGCAGCCATGCACCCCGAGGGGGACTCAGGATTATAAGCTCCTACAATGAGCAGTTCTTC.

The rearrangement links TRBV2 to TRBJ1-6; weak D call: TRBD1 (5 bases). The CDR3 consists of 16 residues. From germline, CDR1 is SNHLY and CDR2 FYNNEI. The ends were cut back, 7 bases at V and 4 bases at J, with 17 bases in the middle. Here the CDR3 DNA reads TGTGCCAGCACCCACGGGAGGGGCCGATATAATTCACCCCTCCACTTT. Amino acid sequence: CASTHGRGRYNSPLHF.

J is TRBJ2-5 and V is TRBV10-3, with 7 nucleotides matching TRBD1. With V trimmed by 7 bases and J by 5 bases, 22 bases remained unmatched. Per germline, CDR1 ENHRY and CDR2 SYGVKD. This CDR3 has 18 amino acids. The CDR3 nucleotides read TGTGCCATCAACCAAAACAGGGGCCTCTGGGACCGGCAGGAGACCCAGTACTTC. Translation: CAINQNRGLWDRQETQYF.

The genes are TRBV18 and TRBJ2-5; D perhaps matches TRBD2 (6 bases). V gave up 6 bases and J gave up 6 bases, with 17 bases separating them. Germline V gives CDR1 KGHSH, CDR2 LQKENI. The CDR3 totals 14 residues. DNA for the CDR3: TGTGCCAGCTCCCCGGGAGCCGGGGAAAAGACCCAGTACTTC. It encodes CASSPGAGEKTQYF.

This chain joins TRBV7-3 and TRBJ2-1, with TRBD2 identical over 12 bases. Per the germline V gene, CDR1 is SGHTA and CDR2 is FQGTGA. The J segment lost 9 bases and the V segment lost 5 bases, leaving 8 bases of the junction unmatched. The CDR3 sequence is 15 residues long. CDR3: CASSLRTSGIIEQFF. Written as DNA, the CDR3 is TGTGCCAGCAGCCTGCGGACTAGCGGGATTATTGAGCAGTTCTTC.

This chain joins TRBV19 and TRBJ1-3; D not resolved. The CDR3 is 13 residues long. Germline lookup yields CDR1 LNHDA and CDR2 SQIVND (reference sequence). V was clipped by 3 bases and J by 4 bases, with 7 bases between them. The CDR3 loop is CASSMGSGNTIYF. Here the CDR3 DNA reads TGTGCCAGTAGTATGGGGTCAGGAAACACCATATATTTT.

The chain employs TRBV28 and TRBJ1-6; TRBD1 agrees at 11 bases. V shed 4 bases, J shed 8 bases, and the junction held 16 bases outside the gene matches. CDR3 length: 19 amino acids. Germline CDR1 MDHEN, CDR2 SYDVKM. CDR3: CASSSTIPGTGGTYSPLHF. CDR3 bases: TGTGCCAGCAGTTCAACAATCCCCGGGACAGGGGGGACCTATTCACCCCTCCACTTT.

The sample holds one count of this clone. The chain combines TRBV5-4 with TRBJ1-2; no clear D. Deletions cut 5 bases from V and 0 bases from J, with 11 bases between. The CDR3 is 14 residues long. Germline assignment: CDR1 SGHNT and CDR2 YYREEE (reference sequence). CDR3 in DNA: TGTGCCAGCAGGGCTATGGCAGCTAACTATGGCTACACCTTC. This sequence encodes CASRAMAANYGYTF.

This sequence joins TRBV10-3 and TRBJ2-1; TRBD1 aligns across 8 bases. Germline trimming cut 7 bases from V and 5 bases from J; bases unmatched to any gene: 10. This CDR3 is 15 amino acids long. The germline gives CDR1 ENHRY, CDR2 SYGVKD. The CDR3, as DNA: TGTGCCATCACCACAGGGGGTAATAGGGACAATGAGCAGTTCTTC. Its translation is CAITTGGNRDNEQFF.

This chain connects TRBV28 to TRBJ2-5; 8 nucleotides agree with TRBD1. Trimming cost V 4 bases and J 2 bases; bases outside gene matches: 9. CDR1 and CDR2 (germline): MDHEN, SYDVKM. The CDR3 is 16 residues long. As DNA, the CDR3 is TGTGCCAGCAGTTCACCAACCGGGACAGGACAAGAGACCCAGTACTTC. This gives the protein CASSSPTGTGQETQYF.

The rearrangement uses TRBV5-1 and TRBJ1-6; TRBD1 is a possible D gene (5 bases). Trimming cost V 3 bases and J 14 bases, with 21 bases left between them. The CDR3 consists of 15 residues. The germline gives CDR1 SGHRS, CDR2 YFSETQ. The chain's CDR3 is CASSSPGRPILALHF. CDR3 nucleotide sequence: TGCGCCAGCAGCTCGCCGGGACGGCCAATACTGGCCCTCCACTTT. Full variable domain (rest looked up from reference TRBV5-1 and TRBJ1-6): KAGVTQTPRYLIKTRGQQVTLSCSPISGHRSVSWYQQTPGQGLQFLFEYFSETQRNKGNFPGRFSGRQFSNSRSEMNVSTLELGDSALYLCASSSPGRPILALHFGNGTRLTVT.

The chain links TRBV10-3 to TRBJ2-7, with 8 bases lining up with TRBD1. From germline, CDR1 is ENHRY and CDR2 SYGVKD. The CDR3 covers 15 residues. J gave up 0 bases and V 5 bases, and 6 bases lay outside the gene matches. This CDR3 is CAISQGDRSSYEQYF. CDR3 nucleotide sequence: TGTGCCATCAGTCAGGGGGACAGGAGCTCCTACGAGCAGTACTTC.

The chain combines TRBV7-2 with TRBJ2-5; D remains ambiguous. Germline V gene sequence: CDR1 SGHTA, CDR2 FQGNSA. Trimming removed 1 base at V and 9 bases at J, with 6 bases between. The length of the CDR3 is 11 residues. The CDR3 DNA is TGTGCCAGCAGCTTAGAGTCTCCCCAGTACTTC. Its protein is CASSLESPQYF.

This chain connects TRBV6-5 to TRBJ2-2, with D unresolved. Germline V CDR1 and CDR2: MNHEY, SVGAGI. The ends were cut back, 6 bases at V and 0 bases at J, with 11 bases in the middle. The CDR3 is 15 amino acids. The CDR3: CASSPQVANTGELFF. The CDR3, as DNA: TGTGCCAGCAGCCCCCAGGTGGCGAACACCGGGGAGCTGTTTTTT.

The chain combines TRBV19 with TRBJ2-7; either TRBD1 or TRBD2 may supply D (6 bases each). Per germline, CDR1 LNHDA and CDR2 SQIVND (reference sequence). The CDR3 contains 18 residues. Trimming pared 3 bases from V and 3 bases from J, leaving 24 bases between. CDR3: CASSIGGTGSGAIYEQYF. DNA for the CDR3: TGTGCCAGTAGTATTGGCGGCACGGGTTCGGGGGCTATCTACGAGCAGTACTTC. The full variable domain, with the rest looked up from reference TRBV19 and TRBJ2-7, is DGGITQSPKYLFRKEGQNVTLSCEQNLNHDAMYWYRQDPGQGLRLIYYSQIVNDFQKGDIAEGYSVSREKKESFPLTVTSAQKNPTAFYLCASSIGGTGSGAIYEQYFGPGTRLTVT.

DNA for the CDR3: TGTGCCAGCAGCTACCAGGGGACCTCCAATGAAAAACTGTTTTTT. It encodes CASSYQGTSNEKLFF. V is TRBV7-9 and J is TRBJ1-4, with D maybe TRBD1 (6 bases). The V end was cut by 4 bases, the J end by 5 bases, with 14 bases between. The germline V gene has CDR1 SEHNR and CDR2 FQNEAQ (reference sequence). This CDR3 is 15 amino acids long.

The chain couples TRBV7-2 to TRBJ2-1, with D perhaps matching TRBD1 (6 bases). V was clipped by 5 bases and J by 0 bases, with 11 bases between them. Germline CDR1 SGHTA, CDR2 FQGNSA. CDR3 length: 15 amino acids. The CDR3 here is CASSQGYSSYNEQFF. In DNA, the CDR3 is TGTGCCAGCAGCCAGGGGTATAGCTCCTACAATGAGCAGTTCTTC.

This chain links TRBV19 with TRBJ1-2, with 7 positions matching TRBD1. The V gene's germline CDR1 is LNHDA and CDR2 SQIVND (reference sequence). Losses at the gene ends were 6 bases for V and 8 bases for J; bases not matched to a gene: 9. The CDR3 consists of 13 residues. The DNA for the CDR3 is TGTGCCAGTAGCCTACAGGGGACTTGGGGCTACACCTTC. This sequence encodes CASSLQGTWGYTF. The variable domain in full, with the rest retrieved from reference TRBV19 and TRBJ1-2, is DGGITQSPKYLFRKEGQNVTLSCEQNLNHDAMYWYRQDPGQGLRLIYYSQIVNDFQKGDIAEGYSVSREKKESFPLTVTSAQKNPTAFYLCASSLQGTWGYTFGSGTRLTVV.

This rearrangement joins TRBV4-1 to TRBJ2-5; 9 positions agree with TRBD2. CDR3 size: 18 residues. J gave up 2 bases and V 0 bases, and 10 bases lay outside the gene matches. CDR1 MGHRA and CDR2 YSYEKL come from the germline V gene. The CDR3 sequence: CASSQERGGGARQETQYF. The CDR3 DNA sequence: TGCGCCAGCAGCCAAGAACGAGGCGGGGGGGCGCGGCAAGAGACCCAGTACTTC.

The rearrangement links TRBV7-6 to TRBJ2-7, with TRBD1 identical over 7 bases. This CDR3 has 12 amino acids. J gave up 6 bases and V 3 bases, and 2 bases lay outside the gene matches. CDR1 is SGHVS and CDR2 is FNYEAQ in the germline V gene. This CDR3 reads CASSFTGAEQYF. The CDR3 DNA follows: TGTGCCAGCAGCTTTACAGGGGCCGAGCAGTACTTC. Together with reference TRBV7-6 and TRBJ2-7, the CDR3 gives the full variable domain: GAGVSQSPRYKVTKRGQDVALRCDPISGHVSLYWYRQALGQGPEFLTYFNYEAQQDKSGLPNDRFSAERPEGSISTLTIQRTEQRDSAMYRCASSFTGAEQYFGPGTRLTVT.

V gene TRBV7-9 combines with J gene TRBJ2-7; TRBD2 might be the D (6 bases). Germline CDR1 SEHNR, CDR2 FQNEAQ (reference sequence). This CDR3 is 15 amino acids long. V shed 4 bases and J shed 3 bases, with 16 bases lying between them. The CDR3 loop is CASSSNAGPGYEQYF. The CDR3, as DNA: TGTGCCAGCAGCTCTAATGCGGGGCCCGGCTACGAGCAGTACTTC.